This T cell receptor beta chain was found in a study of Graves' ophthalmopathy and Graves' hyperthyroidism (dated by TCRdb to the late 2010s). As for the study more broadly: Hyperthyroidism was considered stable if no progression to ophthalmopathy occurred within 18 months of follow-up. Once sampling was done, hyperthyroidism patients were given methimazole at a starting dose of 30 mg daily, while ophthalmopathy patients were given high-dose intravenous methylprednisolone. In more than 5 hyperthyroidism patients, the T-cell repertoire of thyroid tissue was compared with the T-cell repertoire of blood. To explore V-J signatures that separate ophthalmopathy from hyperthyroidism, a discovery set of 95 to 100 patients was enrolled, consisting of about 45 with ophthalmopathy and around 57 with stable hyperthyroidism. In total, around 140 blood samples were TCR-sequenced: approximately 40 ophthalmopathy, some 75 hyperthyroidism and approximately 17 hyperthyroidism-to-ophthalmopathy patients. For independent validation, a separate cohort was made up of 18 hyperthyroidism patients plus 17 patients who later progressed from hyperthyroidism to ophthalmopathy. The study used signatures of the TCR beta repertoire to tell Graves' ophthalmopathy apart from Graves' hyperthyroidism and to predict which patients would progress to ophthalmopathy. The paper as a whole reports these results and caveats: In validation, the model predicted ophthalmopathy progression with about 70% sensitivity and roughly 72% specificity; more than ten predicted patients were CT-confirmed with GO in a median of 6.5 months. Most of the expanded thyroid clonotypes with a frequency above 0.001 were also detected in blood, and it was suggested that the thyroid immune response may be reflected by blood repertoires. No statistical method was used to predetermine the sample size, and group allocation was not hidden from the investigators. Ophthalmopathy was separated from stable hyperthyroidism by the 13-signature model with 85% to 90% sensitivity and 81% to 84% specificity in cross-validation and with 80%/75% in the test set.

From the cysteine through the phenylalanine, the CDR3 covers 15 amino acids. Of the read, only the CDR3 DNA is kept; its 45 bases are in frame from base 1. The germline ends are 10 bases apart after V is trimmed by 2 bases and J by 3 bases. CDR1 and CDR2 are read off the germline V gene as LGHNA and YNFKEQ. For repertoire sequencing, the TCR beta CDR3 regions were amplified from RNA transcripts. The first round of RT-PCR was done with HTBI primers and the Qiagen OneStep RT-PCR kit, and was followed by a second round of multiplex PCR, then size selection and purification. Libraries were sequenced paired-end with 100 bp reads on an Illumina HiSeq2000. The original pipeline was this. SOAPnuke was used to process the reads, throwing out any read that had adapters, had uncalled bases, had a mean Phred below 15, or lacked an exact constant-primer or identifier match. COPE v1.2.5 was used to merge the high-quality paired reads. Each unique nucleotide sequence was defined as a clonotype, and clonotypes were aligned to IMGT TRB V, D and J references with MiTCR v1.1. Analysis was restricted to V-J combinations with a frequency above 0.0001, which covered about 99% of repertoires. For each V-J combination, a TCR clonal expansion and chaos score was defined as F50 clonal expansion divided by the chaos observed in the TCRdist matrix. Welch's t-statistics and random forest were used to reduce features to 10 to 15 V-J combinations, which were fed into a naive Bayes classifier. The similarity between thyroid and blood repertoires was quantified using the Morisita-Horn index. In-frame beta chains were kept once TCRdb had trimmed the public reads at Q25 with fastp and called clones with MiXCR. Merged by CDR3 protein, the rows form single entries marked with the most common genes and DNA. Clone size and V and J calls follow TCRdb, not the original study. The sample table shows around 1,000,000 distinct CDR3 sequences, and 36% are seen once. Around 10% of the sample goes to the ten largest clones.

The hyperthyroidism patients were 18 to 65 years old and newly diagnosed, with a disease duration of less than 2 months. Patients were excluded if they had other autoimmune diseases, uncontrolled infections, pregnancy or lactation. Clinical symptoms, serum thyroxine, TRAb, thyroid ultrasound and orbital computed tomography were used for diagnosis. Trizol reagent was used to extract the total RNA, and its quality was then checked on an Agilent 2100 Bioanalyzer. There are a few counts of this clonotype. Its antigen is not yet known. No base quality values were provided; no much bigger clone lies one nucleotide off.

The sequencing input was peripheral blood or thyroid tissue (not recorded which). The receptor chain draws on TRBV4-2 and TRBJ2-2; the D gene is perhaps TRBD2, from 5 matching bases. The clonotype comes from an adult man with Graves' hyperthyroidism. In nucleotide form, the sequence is TGTGCCAGCAGCCAACCGAGGGCGTACACCGGGGAGCTGTTTTTT. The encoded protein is CASSQPRAYTGELFF.